The 21 T cell receptor beta chains reported below all come from one sample, sequenced in a study of T cells after yellow fever vaccination. In TCRdb, the 5' RACE reads were re-called with MiXCR into one record per CDR3 protein. The sample includes around 590,000 distinct CDR3 sequences, around an eighth of them seen just once. The sequenced sample was PBMCs, obtained on the day of the yellow fever booster vaccination. The receptors here all came from a man under 40 who received the YFV17D yellow fever vaccine.

The sample holds one count of this clonotype. The chain carries TRBV5-4 and TRBJ2-1; D is unclear. Germline CDR1 reads SGHNT; CDR2 reads YYREEE (reference sequence). The length of the CDR3 is 14 residues. With 4 bases removed from V and 0 bases from J, the gap between germline ends came to 8 bases. The chain's CDR3 is CASSRTVSYNEQFF. In nucleotides, the CDR3 is TGTGCCAGCAGCAGGACGGTCTCCTACAATGAGCAGTTCTTC.

This clonotype was picked up many times. The CDR3 DNA reads as TGTGCCAGCAGCCCGAACAGGGTTAACAATGAGCAGTTCTTC. It translates to CASSPNRVNNEQFF. V gene TRBV7-3 combines with J gene TRBJ2-1; a weak D match, TRBD1 (6 bases). The V end lost 5 bases, the J end lost 5 bases, and 13 bases lay between the germline ends. This CDR3 has 14 residues. Germline-derived CDR1 and CDR2 are SGHTA and FQGTGA.

This clonotype was seen repeatedly, ten times or more. The rearrangement links TRBV9 to TRBJ2-1, with D hard to call. The CDR3 length is 12 residues. Between the trimmed V and J ends, which lost 3 bases and 3 bases, there was a span of 4 bases. Germline V gene sequence: CDR1 SGDLS, CDR2 YYNGEE. The CDR3 nucleotides are TGTGCCAGCAGCGGGGGCTACAATGAGCAGTTCTTC. Its protein product is CASSGGYNEQFF.

This clonotype has more than one count but fewer than ten. The rearrangement joins TRBV5-4 to TRBJ2-7; TRBD1 agrees at 9 bases. J gave up 5 bases and V 2 bases, and 8 bases lay outside the gene matches. The CDR3 has 15 amino acids. Germline CDR1 and CDR2: SGHNT and YYREEE (reference sequence). This chain's CDR3 is CASSFGTGTLDEQYF. DNA of the CDR3: TGTGCCAGCAGCTTCGGGACAGGGACCTTGGACGAGCAGTACTTC.

V usage is TRBV10-3 and J usage is TRBJ2-7, with unresolved D. The V end lost 10 bases, the J end lost 2 bases, and 12 bases lay between the germline ends. The CDR3 is 12 residues long. CDR1 and CDR2 from the germline V gene are ENHRY and SYGVKD. CDR3 sequence (DNA): TGTGCCACGAAGACCGATACCTACGAGCAGTACTTC. Its protein is CATKTDTYEQYF.

The CDR3 sequence is CASSRGSGTNTGELFF. In nucleotides, the CDR3 is TGCGCCAGCAGTAGGGGTAGCGGAACGAACACCGGGGAGCTGTTTTTT. The chain has TRBV5-1 and TRBJ2-2, with D perhaps TRBD2 (6 bases). CDR1 is SGHRS, CDR2 YFSETQ, per germline. V was shortened by 5 bases and J by 0 bases, with 14 bases between the two germline ends. The CDR3 is 16 amino acids. Full variable domain (remainder filled in from reference TRBV5-1 and TRBJ2-2): KAGVTQTPRYLIKTRGQQVTLSCSPISGHRSVSWYQQTPGQGLQFLFEYFSETQRNKGNFPGRFSGRQFSNSRSEMNVSTLELGDSALYLCASSRGSGTNTGELFFGEGSRLTVL.

In its sample, this clonotype was seen a few times. The chain carries TRBV23-1 and TRBJ2-5; either TRBD1 or TRBD2 may supply D (5 bases each). TRBV23-1 is given ORF status, its function remaining uncertain. Trimming took off 11 bases at V and 5 bases at J, with 24 bases between the two ends. The CDR3 totals 15 residues. The CDR3 bases are TGCGCCTACACACCCAACACGGGGCGCGGTGAGACCCAGTACTTC. Its protein is CAYTPNTGRGETQYF.

This clonotype showed up many times. The chain employs TRBV20-1 and TRBJ2-5; TRBD1 matches at 7 bases. Losses at the gene ends were 0 bases for V and 9 bases for J; bases not matched to a gene: 13. The CDR3 sequence is 15 residues long. CDR1 is DFQATT and CDR2 is SNEGSKA in the germline V gene (reference sequence). The CDR3: CSARDSGGSVRAQYF. As DNA, the CDR3 is TGCAGTGCTAGAGATTCAGGGGGTAGCGTAAGGGCCCAGTACTTC.

This clonotype has a handful of counts. The V and J genes are TRBV7-2 and TRBJ2-1, with 9 bases aligning to TRBD1. The CDR3 is made up of 12 amino acids. V was pared by 4 bases and J by 9 bases, with 1 base of the junction left unmatched. Germline V gene lookup returns CDR1 SGHTA and CDR2 FQGNSA. CDR3 amino acids: CASSWGQGEQFF. As DNA, the CDR3 is TGTGCCAGCAGCTGGGGACAGGGTGAGCAGTTCTTC.

This clonotype has a count of ten or more. This chain connects TRBV12-3 or TRBV12-4 to TRBJ2-7; D call uncertain. V was cut by 3 bases and J by 4 bases, with 10 bases left in between. The CDR3 runs to 13 residues. CDR3: CASSFQVGYEQYF. For the CDR3, the DNA is TGTGCCAGCAGTTTTCAAGTGGGATACGAGCAGTACTTC.

The chain is built from TRBV24-1 and TRBJ2-1; TRBD1 aligns across 11 bases. The CDR3 has 16 residues. The junction had 9 bases not matched to a gene; V was cut back by 4 bases and J by 8 bases. The germline CDR1 and CDR2 sequences are KGHDR and SFDVKD. Written as DNA, the CDR3 is TGTGCCACCAGTGAGACCGGGACAGGGGGTCGGGATGAGCAGTTCTTC. It is translated as CATSETGTGGRDEQFF.

This clonotype was observed a handful of times. This chain joins TRBV3-1 and TRBJ2-1; TRBD2 might be the D (6 bases). The V end lost 0 bases, the J end lost 3 bases, and 15 bases lay between the germline ends. The CDR3 length is 17 residues. Germline V gives CDR1 LGHDT, CDR2 YNNKEL (reference sequence). The CDR3 here is CASSQDPRRRVYNEQFF. DNA of the CDR3: TGTGCCAGCAGCCAAGATCCAAGGAGGAGGGTCTACAATGAGCAGTTCTTC.

This clonotype was seen only a few times. The gene calls are TRBV9 and TRBJ2-7, with 8 nucleotides matching TRBD2. The CDR3 covers 16 residues. Per the germline V gene, CDR1 is SGDLS and CDR2 is YYNGEE. V lost 0 bases and J lost 1; bases outside the gene matches: 6. CDR3 DNA sequence: TGTGCCAGCAGCGTAGGGCTAGCGGGCGATTCCTACGAGCAGTACTTC. It encodes CASSVGLAGDSYEQYF.

Comments on this clonotype: A read error may explain this, as a much larger clone is one base away. The V and J genes are TRBV3-1 and TRBJ2-6; TRBD1 is a possible D gene (5 bases). Germline V CDR1 and CDR2: LGHDT, YNNKEL (reference sequence). The CDR3 sequence is 17 residues long. The CDR3 loop reads CACSLWSTASGANVLTF. The CDR3 nucleotides are TGTGCCTGCAGCCTCTGGTCGACAGCCTCTGGGGCCAACGTCCTGACTTTC.

This CDR3 reads CASSRGLAQETQYF. The CDR3 region has the DNA TGCGCCAGCAGCCGGGGACTAGCCCAAGAGACCCAGTACTTC. The chain employs TRBV5-1 and TRBJ2-5; 9 bases agree with TRBD2. The CDR3 sequence is 14 residues long. Germline lookup yields CDR1 SGHRS and CDR2 YFSETQ. Trimming cost V 4 bases and J 1 base; bases outside gene matches: 2.

This clonotype was detected a few times. The chain combines TRBV5-6 with TRBJ2-1, with 8 positions matching TRBD1. The CDR3 loop spans 13 amino acids. V dropped 4 bases and J dropped 6; count of bases not matched to a gene: 3. Germline V gives CDR1 SGHDT, CDR2 YYEEEE. The CDR3 DNA is TGTGCCAGCAGCCCGGACAGGGCCAATGAGCAGTTCTTC. Translated, it gives CASSPDRANEQFF.

This clonotype was seen many times. The V and J genes are TRBV12-3 or TRBV12-4 and TRBJ2-1; D not resolved. The CDR3 consists of 16 residues. V lost 3 bases and J lost 6, with 18 bases in between. CDR3 amino acids: CASSFRALTYSNEQFF. Written as DNA, the CDR3 is TGTGCCAGCAGTTTTAGGGCCCTTACCTATAGCAATGAGCAGTTCTTC.

This clonotype was counted only a few times. The junction departs from germline at one end; a sequencing error may be responsible. The chain joins TRBV28 to TRBJ2-3; TRBD2 is a possible D gene (7 bases). There are 10 residues in the CDR3. The germline CDR1 and CDR2 sequences are MDHEN and SYDVKM. CDR3: CATGEGGKRF. CDR3 sequence (DNA): TGTGCCACTGGGGAGGGGGGAAAGCGTTTT.

The chain joins TRBV20-1 to TRBJ2-2, with TRBD2 matching over 8 bases. CDR3 size: 15 residues. From germline, CDR1 is DFQATT and CDR2 SNEGSKA (reference sequence). The junction had 7 bases not matched to a gene; V was cut back by 2 bases and J by 5 bases. The CDR3 here is CSARSSGSWTGELFF. In DNA form, the CDR3 reads TGCAGTGCTAGATCGAGCGGGAGTTGGACCGGGGAGCTGTTTTTT.

This clonotype turned up a few times. This chain links TRBV10-3 with TRBJ2-7; 14 bases line up with TRBD2. CDR1 is ENHRY, CDR2 SYGVKD, per germline. The CDR3 has 16 residues. Trimming at V came to 6 bases and at J to 0 bases, leaving 4 bases not matched to a gene. CDR3 nucleotide sequence: TGTGCCATCAGCGGACTAGCGGGGGGACGCTCCTACGAGCAGTACTTC. Amino acids: CAISGLAGGRSYEQYF.

This clonotype was seen a handful of times. The genes are TRBV29-1 and TRBJ1-3; 11 nucleotides align to TRBD1. After removal of 5 bases from V and 4 bases from J, the junction contained 4 bases not matched to a gene. Germline V gene sequence: CDR1 SQVTM, CDR2 ANQGSEA. The CDR3 contains 14 residues. The CDR3 sequence: CSVQDRGRGNTIYF. As DNA, the CDR3 is TGCAGCGTTCAGGACAGGGGGCGAGGAAACACCATATATTTT.